This TCR beta chain was identified during a study of T-cell memory formation after mild COVID-19. One entry per CDR3 protein results from TCRdb running MiXCR on the 5' RACE reads. The sample has fewer than 500,000 distinct CDR3 sequences; around a quarter are singletons. Note on this clonotype: As yet, its antigen is unknown.

Study-wide points: Prior to infection, memory already included some responding clones, suggesting cross-reactive memory joined. Second-wave clones with a day 37 peak had unconfirmed SARS-CoV-2 specificity. The main location of contracting CD4+ clones was CM and EM, and that of contracting CD8+ clones was EMRA.

The sample taken for sequencing was PBMCs or a T cell subset sorted from them (not recorded which). The receptor's source is an adult woman who had mild COVID-19 (a few samples of this study predate the infection). Cell type and time point are not known.

This CDR3 reads CASSLNLGTQYF. The DNA for the CDR3 is TGTGCCAGCAGTCTCAATTTAGGGACCCAGTACTTC. The chain uses TRBV12-3 or TRBV12-4 and TRBJ2-5; D gene unclear. V was trimmed by 5 bases and J by 7 bases, leaving 11 bases between them. This CDR3 contains 12 residues.